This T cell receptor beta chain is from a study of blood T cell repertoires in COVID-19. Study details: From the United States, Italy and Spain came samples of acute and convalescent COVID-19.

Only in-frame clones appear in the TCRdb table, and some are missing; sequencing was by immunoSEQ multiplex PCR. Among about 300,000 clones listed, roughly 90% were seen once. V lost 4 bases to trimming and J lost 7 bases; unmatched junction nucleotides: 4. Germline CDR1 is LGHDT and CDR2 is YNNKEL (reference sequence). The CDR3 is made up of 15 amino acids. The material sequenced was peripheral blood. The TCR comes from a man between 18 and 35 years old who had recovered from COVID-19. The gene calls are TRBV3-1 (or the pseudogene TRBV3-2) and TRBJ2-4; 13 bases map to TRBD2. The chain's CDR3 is CASSPPGLAGNIQYF. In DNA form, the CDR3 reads TGTGCCAGCAGCCCTCCGGGACTAGCGGGGAACATTCAGTACTTC.